This T cell receptor (beta chain) emerged from a study of blood T cells in healthy people across ages. Study background: Per two T cells, template switching captured roughly one barcoded beta molecule.

Germline CDR1 LGHNA, CDR2 YNFKEQ. V was pared by 1 base and J by 2 bases, with 22 bases between. This CDR3 region has 19 residues. This clonotype is a singleton in its sample. Alongside a J-beta primer mix, a sample-barcoded 5' primer served in a second PCR lasting about 6 to 12 cycles. Unique molecular identifiers of 12 random nucleotides labeled each cDNA. TCRdb ran MiXCR on the 5' RACE reads and lists one entry per CDR3 protein. The profile shows 780,000 or so distinct CDR3 sequences, roughly 56% of them singletons. The origin of this receptor is a man aged 40-49 years in good health. The source material was blood. V usage is TRBV4-2 and J usage is TRBJ2-3; TRBD1 is a possible D gene (5 bases). CDR3 loop: CASSQVGVGDMGLTDTQYF. CDR3 DNA: TGTGCCAGCAGCCAAGTCGGTGTGGGCGACATGGGGCTCACAGATACGCAGTATTTT.